Described below is a single T cell receptor beta chain sequence and its context. This clonotype was counted a few times. The clone's antigen remains unknown. Base quality data are lacking; no much larger clone is found one base away. This sample is part of a study of identical twins listed by TCRdb under 2016. General notes on the study: The study deep-sequenced TCR alpha and beta repertoires from monozygotic twins, unrelated adults of various ages and cord blood to test whether fetal clonotypes persist. To rule out contamination, the twin experiments were replicated at different times with different library preparation protocols. The investigation overall reported the following: Compared with coincidental sharing between unrelated individuals, out-of-frame TCR alpha sequences shared between twins showed an excess of sequences with low generation probability. Invariant T cells such as MAIT and iNKT could partly confound zero-insertion analyses, although diverse VJ usage argued against such confounding for most clonotypes. The excess sharing between twins in beta out-of-frame sequences was weaker because fewer shared sequences reduced the signal-to-noise ratio. In monozygotic twins, out-of-frame TCR alpha sharing was systematically underestimated by recombination models, although the models agreed with sharing between unrelated individuals. Because the same donors could not be followed over many years, the conclusions relied on cross-sectional statistical analysis. Abundant cord blood beta clonotypes carried fewer insertions; young adult naive repertoires showed a weaker similar trend, while memory repertoires showed none.

Taken from the germline V gene (reference sequence), the CDR1 and CDR2 loops are SSHAT and FNYEAQ. The CDR3, cysteine through phenylalanine, is 13 amino acids long. CDR3 DNA is the only sequence kept; it has 39 bases, read in frame from the first base. For this chain, trimming is 5 bases at the V end and 10 bases at the J end, and the number of junction bases without a gene match is 8. Only healthy Caucasian donors were included. Three pairs of female monozygotic twins, all aged roughly 18 to 29 years, made up the twin cohort. RNA for TCR libraries was isolated from peripheral blood mononuclear cells. Library construction relied on 5' RACE. For sequencing, an Illumina HiSeq 2000 was employed. Template switching added a universal primer binding site, and the final cDNA carried a unique molecular identifier that allowed TCR cDNA molecules to be counted accurately. Specific primers in the conserved constant-segment region were used to synthesize first-strand cDNA for TCR alpha and beta chains. To control for contamination, every cDNA library carried two barcodes: a SMART-Mk sample barcode plus Illumina barcodes. TruSeq adapter sequences and Illumina sample barcodes were added in two successive PCR steps. The Illumina HiSeq platform was used with custom primers to sequence TCR alpha and beta cDNA libraries. The study's own analysis went as follows. Unique molecular identifiers were extracted from raw reads with MiGEC, and CDR3 positions were determined with MiXCR. Recombination models were inferred per individual with the repgenHMM and IGoR tools using an EM algorithm. Shared clonotypes were analyzed with the tcR package in R, and sharing was normalized by the product of cloneset sizes. Out-of-frame nonproductive sequences were analyzed to study raw recombination free of thymic and clonal selection effects. Through fastp at Q25 and MiXCR, TCRdb rebuilt clones from the public reads, retaining in-frame beta chains. A single entry per CDR3 protein holds the most common genes and DNA from its merged rows. The authors' filters were not applied to this entry. A total of roughly 720,000 distinct CDR3 sequences appear in this sample, about 20% of them only once. The ten biggest clones cover around 13% of the sample.

This sample was shared with a second study, whose subject was T cells expressing NK-cell markers. As that second study puts it: TCR beta-chain repertoires were profiled in sorted CD3+CD56+NKG2C+, CD3+CD56+NKG2C- and CD3+CD56-NKG2C+ T-cell subsets from seven or eight donors. Among the eight sequenced donors, only one was HCMV-seronegative, while the other seven were HCMV-seropositive. In several experiments an anti-gammadeltaTCR antibody was added to restrict sorting to alphabetaTCR-expressing T cells. In more than five donors, the dominant CD3+CD56+NKG2C+ clonotypes ranked among the top 10 CD8+ clonotypes, making up roughly 1.0-7.0% of CD8+ T cells. Those dominant clonotypes were again the most abundant among CD3+CD56-NKG2C+ cells in several donors, at 28.3-60.1%. It remained unclear whether the expanded NKG2C-expressing T cell clones were specific for HCMV antigens. The study sequenced eight donors, all healthy volunteers chosen at random: three men and five women. A commercial ELISA kit detecting HCMV-specific IgG in serum was used to determine HCMV serostatus. For six donors, bulk peripheral blood T-cell repertoires were also sequenced from unsorted PBMC. MIGEC handled demultiplexing of the reads and grouping by UMI, while MiTCR was used to assemble and quantify clonotypes. To exclude erroneous sequences, any TCR cDNA sequence not supported by at least two reads was discarded. The tcR package was used for downstream repertoire analysis, and clonotypes were matched between fractions using CDR3 nucleotide sequence together with V segment. VDJmatch was used to annotate antigen specificity against VDJdb, with one amino acid substitution in CDR3 allowed.

The rearranged segments are TRBV7-7 and TRBJ2-1; TRBD2 lines up with 7 middle nucleotides. The source of this sequence is a woman in her late teens or twenties in good health. The sequencing sample was made of PBMCs. The CDR3 reads as follows: CASSPTREVEQFF. The DNA is as follows: TGTGCCAGCAGCCCTACACGGGAGGTCGAGCAGTTCTTC. Outside the CDR3, residues come from the reference TRBV7-7 and TRBJ2-1 proteins, so the full variable domain is: GAGVSQSPRYKVTKRGQDVTLRCDPISSHATLYWYQQALGQGPEFLTYFNYEAQPDKSGLPSDRFSAERPEGSISTLTIQRTEQRDSAMYRCASSPTREVEQFFGPGTRLTVL.